This T cell receptor (beta chain) was documented in a study of OX40 agonist ivuxolimab in advanced cancers. Regarding the research as a whole: Ivuxolimab was a fully human IgG2 agonistic monoclonal antibody targeting the costimulatory receptor OX40 (CD134). The paper covers the monotherapy dose-escalation part of the phase I ivuxolimab trial, which included N of about 50 patients. Partial responses occurred in three dose-escalation patients: two with cutaneous melanoma and one with hepatocellular carcinoma. Of the roughly 52 dose-escalation patients, hepatocellular carcinoma was present in around 19, melanoma in about 15, renal cell carcinoma in 9 and head and neck cancer in 9. The point of sequencing TCRbeta in the periphery was to test whether ivuxolimab changed TCR sequence diversity and drove clonal T-cell expansion. In the dose-escalation cohort, around four fifths of patients were male, and the mean age was 60 years with a range of roughly 20 to 85. Prior anti-PD-1, anti-PD-L1 or anti-CTLA-4 therapy was permitted, and checkpoint inhibitors had been received by 30% to 40% of dose-escalation patients. Intravenous ivuxolimab was administered to patients every 2 weeks at six dose levels: 0.01, 0.1, 0.3, 1.5, 3 and 10 mg/kg. Study-wide conclusions, independent of this receptor: Low levels of normalized T-cell clonal expansion were also seen in some patients who did not respond. In partial responders in the 0.1-3.0 mg/kg groups, normalized peripheral clonal expansion was found to be among the lowest, especially among CD8+ T cells. The antigen specificity of the peripheral T cells that underwent clonal expansion was not determined. At doses of 0.1 to 3.0 mg/kg, clonal expansion of both CD4+ and CD8+ blood T cells was observed from baseline to week 6. After ivuxolimab, more expanded clones were found on average in CD8+ T cells than in CD4+ T cells.

The cysteine opens and the phenylalanine closes a CDR3 of 14 amino acids. Left in the record is the CDR3 DNA by itself, 42 bases read in frame from the first base. V is pruned by 10 bases and J by 6 bases, leaving 9 bases of the junction without a gene match. CDR1 is given as WNHNN and CDR2 as SYGVQD, both from the germline V gene (reference sequence). The trial excluded patients who had a history of autoimmune disease or were on systemic immunosuppression. Peripheral blood for TCR sequencing was drawn from every dose cohort at baseline, at cycle 4 day 1 and at cycle 7 day 1. Samples were obtained from an open-label, multicenter, first-in-human phase I dose-escalation trial of ivuxolimab. The trial enrolled adults with locally advanced or metastatic head and neck squamous cell, hepatocellular, melanoma or renal cell carcinoma. Before TCR sequencing, CD4+ T cells and CD8+ T cells from peripheral blood were sorted into separate populations.

Genomic DNA was extracted from sorted cells for sequencing of the TCRbeta CDR3 region. The immunoSEQ Assay was used for sequencing of TCRbeta CDR3 regions. Here the immuneACCESS table is served through TCRdb, limited to in-frame sequences with V and J called. Missing clones are a known gap in these copies; in checked studies unresolved V genes cover under half, and the rest lacks a known reason. The sample records about 33,000 clones, roughly four fifths of which are singletons. The ten top clones hold 9.5% to 15% of the sample. Remarks on this clone: This receptor's antigen is unknown. Per-base qualities were not stored, and no clone one base away is much larger.

Source: CD4+ or CD8+ T cells sorted from blood, taken in a trial of the OX40 agonist ivuxolimab. The chain was built from TRBV10-1 and TRBJ2-3, and TRBD2 aligns with 11 junction nucleotides. This clonotype originated in an adult with an advanced solid tumor such as melanoma, head and neck, liver or kidney cancer. The CDR3 amino acid sequence is: CANTTSGGGDTQYF. The nucleotides read TGCGCCAACACTACTAGCGGGGGAGGGGATACGCAGTATTTT.